These 24 T cell receptor beta chains were sequenced from one sample in a study of cytomegalovirus exposure and HLA in healthy donors. It was with 60 Vbeta and 13 Jbeta primers that the PCR ran. The repertoire was sequenced with immunoSEQ multiplex PCR; TCRdb's copy has only in-frame clones and lacks some. The profile covers about 130,000 clones, with approximately 80% appearing a single time and 2% to 2.5% taken by the ten largest. Source material: PBMCs. The receptors derive from a man in his thirties or forties in good health and CMV-seronegative.

A remark on this clone: This sample also contains other DNA sequences that code for the same CDR3. This chain connects TRBV6-1 to TRBJ2-3, with 10 bases identical to TRBD2. Looked up from germline, CDR1 is MNHNS and CDR2 is SASEGT. The V and J ends lost 2 bases and 4 bases, in that order; junction bases with no gene match: 3. The CDR3 has 15 residues. The CDR3 is CASSELLAGSDTQYF. In nucleotides, the CDR3 is TGTGCCAGCAGTGAATTACTAGCGGGATCAGATACGCAGTATTTT.

The chain carries TRBV7-9 and TRBJ2-7; a weak D match, TRBD2 (7 bases). V was cut by 1 base and J by 2 bases, with 12 bases left in between. CDR3 length: 15 amino acids. Germline CDR1 and CDR2: SEHNR and FQNEAQ (reference sequence). The CDR3 coding sequence is TGTGCCAGCAGCTTAGGAGGGGGGGGGCCCTACGAGCAGTACTTC. Amino acids: CASSLGGGGPYEQYF.

This chain joins TRBV27 and TRBJ2-1; 9 bases match TRBD2. Looked up from germline, CDR1 is MNHEY and CDR2 is SMNVEV (reference sequence). V lost 5 bases, J lost 5 bases, and 7 bases stayed unmatched. The CDR3 is 15 residues long. The CDR3, as DNA: TGTGCCAGCAGTGGGGGTCGCGGGAGGGACAATGAGCAGTTCTTC. It codes for CASSGGRGRDNEQFF.

Concerning this clone: Other DNA sequences in this sample translate to the same CDR3. J is TRBJ1-1 and V is TRBV5-1, with D maybe TRBD1 (6 bases). The V and J ends lost 4 bases and 1 base respectively, with 14 bases between them. CDR1 SGHRS and CDR2 YFSETQ come from the germline V gene. The CDR3 is 15 amino acids. CDR3 DNA: TGCGCCAGCAGCGCCGACAGGTCGTGGAACACTGAAGCTTTCTTT. Its translation is CASSADRSWNTEAFF.

The chain joins TRBV25-1 to TRBJ2-7, with 7 positions matching TRBD2. This CDR3 has 15 amino acids. Germline assignment: CDR1 MGHDK and CDR2 SYGVNS. Losses at the gene ends were 1 base for V and 7 bases for J; bases not matched to a gene: 10. CDR3 sequence (DNA): TGTGCCAGCAGTGAATGGGAGGGGTCGGCATGGGAGCAGTACTTC. Translating it yields CASSEWEGSAWEQYF.

V gene TRBV6-5 combines with J gene TRBJ2-7, with 7 bases identical to TRBD1. The CDR3 runs to 15 residues. Germline V gene sequence: CDR1 MNHEY, CDR2 SVGAGI. V lost 2 bases to trimming and J lost 3 bases; unmatched junction nucleotides: 7. The CDR3 DNA reads TGTGCCAGCAGTTACGCCCGGGACAGAATCTACGAGCAGTACTTC. This gives the protein CASSYARDRIYEQYF.

This sequence joins TRBV18 and TRBJ1-5; D gene uncertain. This CDR3 region has 17 residues. The germline CDR1 and CDR2 sequences are KGHSH and LQKENI. V was trimmed by 0 bases and J by 0 bases, leaving 12 bases between them. Written as DNA, the CDR3 is TGTGCCAGCTCACCACCGATGGACTCATCTAGCAATCAGCCCCAGCATTTT. This codes for CASSPPMDSSSNQPQHF.

The chain joins TRBV5-1 to TRBJ2-5, with D perhaps matching TRBD1 (5 bases). The germline V and J ends were trimmed by 4 bases and 3 bases, with 16 bases remaining between them. The germline V gene encodes CDR1 SGHRS and CDR2 YFSETQ. This CDR3 comprises 15 residues. Written as DNA, the CDR3 is TGCGCCAGCAGCCCTGGGGCAACTCCCAAAGAGACCCAGTACTTC. This translates into CASSPGATPKETQYF.

The rearrangement links TRBV11-2 to TRBJ2-1; TRBD2 aligns across 9 bases. The CDR3 is 15 amino acids. J lost 8 bases, V lost 0 bases, and 5 bases had no gene match. Germline CDR1 reads SGHAT; CDR2 reads FQNNGV. CDR3 nucleotide sequence: TGTGCCAGCAGCTTAGAAGCGGGAGGAAGCCATGAGCAGTTCTTC. Translated: CASSLEAGGSHEQFF.

This clone was observed a single time. The genes are TRBV30 and TRBJ1-2; possibly TRBD1 for D (5 bases). The germline CDR1 and CDR2 sequences are GTSNPN and SVGIG (reference sequence). The ends were cut back, 2 bases at V and 4 bases at J, with 11 bases in the middle. CDR3 length: 13 amino acids. CDR3 nucleotide sequence: TGTGCCTGGAGTTTAGGGACTGTCTATGGCTACACCTTC. Translation gives CAWSLGTVYGYTF. Combining the CDR3 with reference TRBV30 and TRBJ1-2 gives the whole variable domain SQTIHQWPATLVQPVGSPLSLECTVEGTSNPNLYWYRQAAGRGLQLLFYSVGIGQISSEVPQNLSASRPQDRQFILSSKKLLLSDSGFYLCAWSLGTVYGYTFGSGTRLTVV.

A single count supports this clone. The V call is TRBV28, the J call TRBJ2-1; D possibly corresponds to TRBD1 (6 bases). Germline V CDR1 and CDR2: MDHEN, SYDVKM. The CDR3 runs 14 residues. Trimming cost V 6 bases and J 10 bases, with 19 bases left between them. The DNA for the CDR3 is TGTGCCAGCAGCCCAGTAGTAGGCCAGGGGGAGCAGTTCTTC. It yields the protein CASSPVVGQGEQFF.

CDR3 sequence (DNA): TGTGCCAGCAGCTTGGGGACAGCTCGAAGCAATCAGCCCCAGCATTTT. Translated: CASSLGTARSNQPQHF. The chain is built from TRBV5-5 and TRBJ1-5; D is possibly TRBD1 (6 bases). The V gene lost 0 bases and the J gene lost 1 base, with 11 bases spanning the gap. The germline V gene encodes CDR1 SGHKS and CDR2 YYEKEE (reference sequence). This CDR3 is built from 16 residues.

This rearrangement joins TRBV5-1 to TRBJ2-3; 10 positions match TRBD2. V lost 7 bases to trimming and J lost 4 bases; unmatched junction nucleotides: 6. Germline CDR1 and CDR2: SGHRS and YFSETQ. The CDR3 totals 14 residues. CDR3 loop: CASGLAGVSDTQYF. CDR3 in DNA: TGCGCCAGCGGCCTAGCGGGAGTATCAGATACGCAGTATTTT. Variable domain in full (rest from reference TRBV5-1 and TRBJ2-3): KAGVTQTPRYLIKTRGQQVTLSCSPISGHRSVSWYQQTPGQGLQFLFEYFSETQRNKGNFPGRFSGRQFSNSRSEMNVSTLELGDSALYLCASGLAGVSDTQYFGPGTRLTVL.

In regard to this clone: Other DNA sequences in this sample translate to the same CDR3. The V and J genes are TRBV5-1 and TRBJ1-2, with no clear D. V was trimmed by 0 bases and J by 4 bases, leaving 7 bases between them. The CDR3 length is 13 residues. The germline V gene has CDR1 SGHRS and CDR2 YFSETQ. The DNA of the CDR3 is TGCGCCAGCAGCTTGGCCGGAGGCTATGGCTACACCTTC. Protein: CASSLAGGYGYTF.

The chain has TRBV5-5 and TRBJ1-2; D gene unclear. The CDR3 runs 16 residues. V lost 0 bases and J lost 4, with 16 bases in between. Germline V gene data show CDR1 as SGHKS and CDR2 as YYEKEE (reference sequence). Here the CDR3 DNA reads TGTGCCAGCAGCTTGGCCCCCTCTACTCGTAGCTATGGCTACACCTTC. This encodes CASSLAPSTRSYGYTF.

This rearrangement joins TRBV5-1 to TRBJ2-7; D is perhaps TRBD1 (5 bases). The CDR3 totals 17 residues. From germline, CDR1 is SGHRS and CDR2 YFSETQ. V gave up 4 bases and J gave up 0 bases, with 20 bases separating them. The CDR3 DNA reads as TGCGCCAGCAGCGCGACCTTGGACACTCAGAGCTCCTACGAGCAGTACTTC. This sequence encodes CASSATLDTQSSYEQYF.

This chain connects TRBV6-4 to TRBJ2-3; 10 nucleotides align to TRBD1. Germline-derived CDR1 and CDR2 are MRHNA and SNTAGT. This CDR3 is built from 14 residues. Trimming removed 6 bases from V and 4 bases from J; junction bases left unmatched: 4. CDR3: CASSRDRGSDTQYF. CDR3 DNA sequence: TGTGCCAGCAGCCGGGACAGGGGATCAGATACGCAGTATTTT.

The CDR3 DNA reads as TGTGCCAGCGGAACTCAACGGACGGGAGTCTACGAGCAGTACTTC. It specifies CASGTQRTGVYEQYF. The chain links TRBV5-8 to TRBJ2-7; TRBD2 might be the D (6 bases). V was shortened by 7 bases and J by 3 bases, with 20 bases between the two germline ends. CDR3 length: 15 amino acids. Germline CDR1 reads SGHTS; CDR2 reads YDEGEE.

This clone was seen just once. The rearrangement uses TRBV9 and TRBJ2-1; 11 nucleotides align to TRBD2. This CDR3 has 15 amino acids. V was pared by 0 bases and J by 4 bases, with 0 bases of the junction left unmatched. Germline CDR1 and CDR2: SGDLS and YYNGEE. The DNA of the CDR3 is TGTGCCAGCAGCGTAGGACTAGCGGGGTACAATGAGCAGTTCTTC. Its protein is CASSVGLAGYNEQFF.

The chain has TRBV2 and TRBJ2-7; TRBD1 matches at 8 bases. The V gene end was trimmed by 6 bases and the J gene end by 4 bases; junction bases not matched to a gene: 17. This CDR3 contains 17 residues. Germline CDR1 SNHLY, CDR2 FYNNEI. The CDR3 DNA sequence: TGTGCCAGCAGCGTCTCGAGGCAGGGGGCGTCAAAATACGAGCAGTACTTC. Translation gives CASSVSRQGASKYEQYF.

J is TRBJ2-1 and V is TRBV5-1, with 13 bases lining up with TRBD2. CDR1 is SGHRS, CDR2 YFSETQ, per germline. The CDR3 covers 17 residues. Trimming removed 4 bases from V and 7 bases from J; junction bases left unmatched: 11. This CDR3 is CASSPYLLAGGYNEQFF. CDR3 DNA: TGCGCCAGCAGCCCCTACCTACTAGCGGGAGGGTATAATGAGCAGTTCTTC.

The chain combines TRBV19 with TRBJ1-5; 7 bases are shared with TRBD1. V dropped 8 bases and J dropped 1; count of bases not matched to a gene: 8. CDR1 is LNHDA and CDR2 is SQIVND in the germline V gene (reference sequence). CDR3 length: 15 amino acids. The CDR3 sequence: CASSDRAVSNQPQHF. CDR3 DNA sequence: TGTGCCAGTTCCGACAGGGCGGTAAGCAATCAGCCCCAGCATTTT.

Of note for this clone: This sample also contains other DNA sequences that code for the same CDR3. The chain is built from TRBV6-1 and TRBJ2-7, with 7 bases fitting TRBD1. Germline trimming cut 0 bases from V and 4 bases from J; bases unmatched to any gene: 15. CDR1 is MNHNS and CDR2 is SASEGT in the germline V gene. CDR3 length: 18 residues. Written as DNA, the CDR3 is TGTGCCAGCAGTGAAGCAGTTCCAGCCCTCAGGGGGACATACGAGCAGTACTTC. Amino acids: CASSEAVPALRGTYEQYF.

This clone was seen more than once but under ten times. The chain links TRBV2 to TRBJ2-7, with TRBD2 as a possible D gene (6 bases). Germline CDR1 and CDR2: SNHLY and FYNNEI. The CDR3 is 13 residues long. Trimming removed 10 bases at V and 6 bases at J, with 19 bases between. CDR3 in amino acids: CATELGTPIEQYF. Here the CDR3 DNA reads TGTGCCACCGAACTCGGGACTCCCATCGAGCAGTACTTC.